Below, one TCR beta chain is given with its context. Its antigen remains unknown. In the same sample, other DNA sequences code for this CDR3. The data are from a study of vaccination effects on CD4 cells after COVID-19. The study, taken as a whole, reports: The study dataset contains few convalescent patients and includes no early post-infection timepoints. The vaccine-induced clones of healthy vaccinees included only 1 of 255 that cross-reacted with common cold coronaviruses.

V dropped 3 bases and J dropped 2; count of bases not matched to a gene: 5. The CDR3 runs to 17 residues. Germline V gene lookup returns CDR1 SGDLS and CDR2 YYNGEE. The assay was immunoSEQ multiplex PCR, and TCRdb's table has in-frame clones only and misses some. The sample carries about 30,000 clones, around 85% recorded once. Viral peptide pool expansion of antigen-specific CD4+ T cells preceded sequencing in the ViraFEST assay. Researchers isolated CD4+ T cells once 9 to 11 days of culture had elapsed. Everyone in the study got two shots of either the BNT162b2 or mRNA-1273 vaccine. Each vaccine recipient was nucleocapsid antibody negative and had no prior SARS-CoV-2 infection.

This specimen was CD4+ T cells from PBMCs cultured with SARS-CoV-2 spike peptides, taken after COVID-19 vaccination. V usage is TRBV9 and J usage is TRBJ2-5; 15 nucleotides line up with TRBD2. The sequence came from a human donor who received a COVID-19 vaccine. Some clones in this sample may be carry-over from other donors' samples. This CDR3 reads CASSAGTSGGLQETQYF. In DNA, the CDR3 is TGTGCCAGCAGCGCCGGGACTAGCGGGGGGCTACAAGAGACCCAGTACTTC.